These 26 T cell receptor beta chains originate from one sample sequenced in a study of blood T cells in healthy people across ages. Primers used in a second PCR of roughly 6 to 12 cycles were a sample-barcoded 5' primer and a J-beta primer mix. From the 5' RACE reads, TCRdb called clonotypes with MiXCR, one entry per CDR3 protein. The repertoire consists of over 1,500,000 distinct CDR3 sequences, with about two fifths occurring once and the leading ten covering under 25%. Sequencing was done on a sample of blood. The receptor set was obtained from a human donor in good health.

Only a few counts were recorded for this clonotype. The chain carries TRBV15 and TRBJ2-7; 8 bases fit TRBD2. V lost 0 bases, J lost 2 bases, and 6 bases stayed unmatched. Germline V lookup: CDR1 LNHNV, CDR2 YYDKDF (reference sequence). This CDR3 has 16 residues. CDR3 residues: CATSREVAGPTYEQYF. The CDR3 DNA reads as TGTGCCACCAGCAGAGAAGTAGCGGGGCCTACCTACGAGCAGTACTTC. The complete variable domain, with remaining parts taken from reference TRBV15 and TRBJ2-7, reads DAMVIQNPRYQVTQFGKPVTLSCSQTLNHNVMYWYQQKSSQAPKLLFHYYDKDFNNEADTPDNFQSRRPNTSFCFLDIRSPGLGDTAMYLCATSREVAGPTYEQYFGPGTRLTVT.

This rearrangement joins TRBV12-5 to TRBJ2-1, with D tentatively TRBD2 (6 bases). V was trimmed by 4 bases and J by 0 bases, leaving 16 bases between them. Germline values: CDR1 LGHNT, CDR2 FRNRAP. There are 17 residues in the CDR3. The CDR3 DNA sequence: TGTGCTAGTGGTTCCCAAATCGTGGGGGGCTCCTACAATGAGCAGTTCTTC. Encoded protein: CASGSQIVGGSYNEQFF.

In its sample, this clonotype was seen a few times. The chain carries TRBV7-9 and TRBJ1-1, with D possibly being TRBD1 (6 bases). CDR1 is SEHNR and CDR2 is FQNEAQ in the germline V gene (reference sequence). Trimming shortened V by 5 bases and J by 6 bases, and 13 bases separated the two germline ends. The CDR3 covers 13 residues. This chain's CDR3 is CASSPRQVSEAFF. Here the CDR3 DNA reads TGTGCCAGCAGCCCGAGACAGGTGTCTGAAGCTTTCTTT.

This chain connects TRBV29-1 to TRBJ2-1; D not resolved. This CDR3 has 17 residues. V lost 4 bases to trimming and J lost 4 bases, with 23 bases between them. Germline CDR1 reads SQVTM; CDR2 reads ANQGSEA. CDR3 amino acids: CSVVTASGVFRYNEQFF. The CDR3 DNA sequence: TGCAGCGTTGTAACTGCTAGTGGAGTGTTTCGATACAATGAGCAGTTCTTC.

V and J are TRBV6-6 and TRBJ2-2, with 8 bases lining up with TRBD2. Germline trimming cut 2 bases from V and 5 bases from J; bases unmatched to any gene: 10. Per the germline V gene, CDR1 is MNHNY and CDR2 is SVGAGI (reference sequence). This CDR3 spans 17 amino acids. CDR3 residues: CASSYLSGGRNTGELFF. The CDR3 nucleotides read TGTGCCAGCAGTTACCTCTCGGGGGGGCGAAATACCGGGGAGCTGTTTTTT.

Turning to this clonotype: The germline gene is not matched at one end of the junction; a read error may be the cause. The V and J genes are TRBV3-1 and TRBJ2-5, with TRBD2 matching 8 bases. This CDR3 has 14 amino acids. Germline loops: CDR1 LGHDT, CDR2 YNNKEL (reference sequence). CDR3 sequence reads: CASRQAGDQETQYF. Written as DNA, the CDR3 is TGTGCCAGCAGGCAAGCGGGGGATCAAGAGACCCAGTACTTC.

The V call is TRBV4-3, the J call TRBJ1-4, with TRBD1 matching over 8 bases. Trimming took 4 bases from V and 6 from J; bases not matched to a gene: 7. The CDR3 has 15 amino acids. The V gene's germline CDR1 is LGHNA and CDR2 YSLEER. DNA for the CDR3: TGCGCCAGCAGCCCCAAACCGGGACAGGATGAAAAACTGTTTTTT. It yields the protein CASSPKPGQDEKLFF.

This clonotype was observed a handful of times. This rearrangement joins TRBV5-5 to TRBJ2-6; TRBD1 might be the D (6 bases). Germline V lookup: CDR1 SGHKS, CDR2 YYEKEE (reference sequence). This CDR3 is built from 19 residues. V shed 2 bases and J shed 0 bases, with 18 bases lying between them. The CDR3 loop reads CASSLRTGLKSSGANVLTF. The CDR3 nucleotides read TGTGCCAGCAGCTTACGTACAGGGCTGAAAAGCTCTGGGGCCAACGTCCTGACTTTC.

In its sample, this clonotype was seen a few times. Here the CDR3 reads CASSTLRVQETQYF. The CDR3 region has the DNA TGTGCCAGCAGCACCCTGCGGGTTCAAGAGACCCAGTACTTC. The chain recombines TRBV5-5 with TRBJ2-5, with D perhaps TRBD2 (5 bases). Germline V gives CDR1 SGHKS, CDR2 YYEKEE (reference sequence). Between the trimmed V and J ends, which lost 4 bases and 2 bases, there was a span of 12 bases. The CDR3 spans 14 residues.

V and J are TRBV29-1 and TRBJ2-5, with a tentative D call TRBD1 (6 bases). The germline CDR1 and CDR2 sequences are SQVTM and ANQGSEA. CDR3 size: 14 residues. Between the trimmed V and J ends, which lost 3 bases and 2 bases, there was a span of 13 bases. The CDR3 DNA reads TGCAGCGTTGATCATGGACAGAGACAAGAGACCCAGTACTTC. Translating gives CSVDHGQRQETQYF.

In regard to this clonotype: A read error may produce the germline difference seen at one junction end. The J gene is TRBJ2-1, the V gene TRBV7-9; TRBD1 matches at 9 bases. Germline V CDR1 and CDR2: SEHNR, FQNEAQ (reference sequence). The CDR3 has 13 residues. For the CDR3, the DNA is TGTGTCAGCAGCTCGGGACAGGGAGATGAGCAGTTCTTC. It specifies CVSSSGQGDEQFF.

This clonotype was found a few times. The genes are TRBV5-1 and TRBJ1-2; tentatively, D is TRBD1 (6 bases). The germline gives CDR1 SGHRS, CDR2 YFSETQ. The CDR3 runs 13 residues. V was cut by 5 bases and J by 4 bases, with 12 bases left in between. The CDR3 nucleotides are TGCGCCAGCAGACAGGGAAGCATCTATGGCTACACCTTC. Residues: CASRQGSIYGYTF.

The V and J genes are TRBV12-3 or TRBV12-4 and TRBJ1-2; no definite D call. The CDR3 runs to 13 residues. The V end lost 2 bases, the J end lost 7 bases, and 11 bases lay between the germline ends. The CDR3, as DNA: TGTGCCAGCAGTTTAATCACCAGTGGTGGCTACACCTTC. Translation: CASSLITSGGYTF.

A single count supports this clonotype. V gene TRBV28 combines with J gene TRBJ1-2, with TRBD1 as a possible D gene (6 bases). Germline V CDR1 and CDR2: MDHEN, SYDVKM. V lost 8 bases and J 4 bases, leaving 20 bases between the germline ends. The CDR3 sequence is 15 residues long. The CDR3 nucleotides read TGTGCCAGCGTTGGACCAGACAGGCCTTTCTATGGCTACACCTTC. Translation gives CASVGPDRPFYGYTF.

J is TRBJ2-2 and V is TRBV7-9, with TRBD2 as a possible D gene (5 bases). The V end was cut by 5 bases, the J end by 3 bases, with 16 bases between. The CDR3 extends over 16 amino acids. CDR1 and CDR2 from the germline V gene are SEHNR and FQNEAQ (reference sequence). The CDR3 bases are TGTGCCAGCAGCCCACTCGGAGGTCTGCACACCGGGGAGCTGTTTTTT. This sequence encodes CASSPLGGLHTGELFF.

The table lists this clonotype with a few counts. The chain couples TRBV29-1 to TRBJ2-1, with 10 bases lining up with TRBD1. The CDR3 runs to 14 residues. CDR1 SQVTM and CDR2 ANQGSEA come from the germline V gene. V lost 3 bases, J lost 8 bases, and 7 bases stayed unmatched. CDR3 nucleotides: TGCAGCGTTGACCCGGGACAGGGGTTTTATGAGCAGTTCTTC. Encoded protein: CSVDPGQGFYEQFF.

V and J are TRBV25-1 and TRBJ1-2; no reliable D call. Trimming removed 6 bases at V and 8 bases at J, with 19 bases between. The CDR3 spans 14 residues. CDR1 is MGHDK and CDR2 is SYGVNS in the germline V gene. CDR3 coding DNA: TGTGCCAGCAGCGGACCCACGGGATATCGGGGCTACACCTTC. Its protein is CASSGPTGYRGYTF.

Concerning this clonotype itself: One end of the junction varies from germline; a read error may be responsible. V usage is TRBV20-1 and J usage is TRBJ1-2; no clear D gene. Germline values: CDR1 DFQATT, CDR2 SNEGSKA (reference sequence). This CDR3 comprises 11 residues. CDR3 sequence reads: CSAKTNSGYIF. CDR3 DNA sequence: TGCAGTGCTAAGACAAATAGCGGCTACATCTTC.

This rearrangement joins TRBV2 to TRBJ1-1; D not certain. The CDR3 is 14 amino acids. Germline values: CDR1 SNHLY, CDR2 FYNNEI. V lost 4 bases, J lost 1 base, and 10 bases lay in between. Here the CDR3 DNA reads TGTGCCAGCAGTGCGTGGGCGGGGAACACTGAAGCTTTCTTT. Protein: CASSAWAGNTEAFF.

The rearrangement uses TRBV7-6 and TRBJ2-1; TRBD2 aligns across 11 bases. Germline lookup yields CDR1 SGHVS and CDR2 FNYEAQ. The CDR3 runs to 19 residues. Trimming took 1 base from V and 0 from J; bases not matched to a gene: 8. For the CDR3, the DNA is TGTGCCAGCAGCTTAGGCCTAGCGGGGGGTCACAGCTCCTACAATGAGCAGTTCTTC. Its translation: CASSLGLAGGHSSYNEQFF.

The chain joins TRBV12-3 or TRBV12-4 to TRBJ2-7; a possible D gene is TRBD1 (6 bases). Deletions cut 5 bases from V and 5 bases from J, with 16 bases between. There are 14 residues in the CDR3. CDR3 residues: CASSPQGIFDEQYF. CDR3 bases: TGTGCCAGCAGTCCTCAGGGGATCTTCGACGAGCAGTACTTC.

This sequence joins TRBV30 and TRBJ2-7, with 9 positions matching TRBD1. CDR1 and CDR2 (germline): GTSNPN, SVGIG (reference sequence). V was clipped by 2 bases and J by 2 bases; unmatched bases: 4. The CDR3 is 14 residues long. In DNA form, the CDR3 reads TGTGCCTGGAGTACGACAGGGGGTCCCTACGAGCAGTACTTC. It specifies CAWSTTGGPYEQYF.

About this clonotype: A much larger clone differs from this one at a single base, so this may be a read error. This sequence joins TRBV7-2 and TRBJ2-7, with D unclear. The CDR3 is 14 amino acids. Germline V gives CDR1 SGHTA, CDR2 FQGNSA. The V and J ends lost 5 bases and 2 bases respectively, with 13 bases between them. CDR3 loop: CASSPNPWAYEQYF. CDR3 coding DNA: TGTGCCAGCAGCCCCAACCCGTGGGCCTACGAGCAGTACTTC.

The genes are TRBV6-5 and TRBJ1-6; the match to TRBD1 covers 9 bases. Germline V CDR1 and CDR2: MNHEY, SVGAGI. CDR3 length equals 17 residues. V was pared by 0 bases and J by 4 bases, with 4 bases of the junction left unmatched. CDR3 sequence: CASSYSLDRGYNSPLHF. CDR3 DNA: TGTGCCAGCAGTTACTCGCTGGACAGGGGTTATAATTCACCCCTCCACTTT.

Here the CDR3 DNA reads TGCAGCGTTGGTCTGCCGGGGAGAAGGACTGAAGCTTTCTTC. It translates to CSVGLPGRRTEAFF. The V and J genes are TRBV29-1 and TRBJ2-1, with D possibly being TRBD2 (5 bases). CDR3 size: 14 residues. Germline assignment: CDR1 SQVTM and CDR2 ANQGSEA. V was pared by 4 bases and J by 16 bases, with 26 bases between.

This clonotype appeared a few times. The chain links TRBV5-1 to TRBJ2-4; tentatively, D is TRBD1 (6 bases). From germline, CDR1 is SGHRS and CDR2 YFSETQ. The CDR3 runs 16 residues. V gave up 0 bases and J gave up 1 base, with 11 bases separating them. The CDR3 nucleotides are TGCGCCAGCAGCTTGGCTGGGGGCCCGGCCAAAAACATTCAGTACTTC. This gives the protein CASSLAGGPAKNIQYF.